This entry features one T cell receptor (beta chain) sequence. The sequencing template was cDNA reverse transcribed from extracted RNA. TCRdb's table, derived via immunoSEQ multiplex PCR, lists solely in-frame clones and lacks some. The profile shows approximately 61,000 clones, around 96% of them singletons. This sample was taken from a study of CD8+ T cells in alopecia areata. About the research overall: People stayed on tofacitinib for 6 to 18 months, then stopped the drug for 6 months.

Sequenced here: CD8+ T cells sorted from blood, sampled at week 0. This TCR derives from a human donor with alopecia areata.

The CDR3 loop reads CAWSVNEQFF. CDR3 nucleotides: TGTGCCTGGAGTGTGAATGAGCAGTTCTTC. This chain links TRBV30 with TRBJ2-1; D gene unclear. CDR1 is GTSNPN and CDR2 is SVGIG in the germline V gene (reference sequence). This CDR3 is built from 10 residues. The V and J ends lost 0 bases and 7 bases respectively, with 1 base between them.